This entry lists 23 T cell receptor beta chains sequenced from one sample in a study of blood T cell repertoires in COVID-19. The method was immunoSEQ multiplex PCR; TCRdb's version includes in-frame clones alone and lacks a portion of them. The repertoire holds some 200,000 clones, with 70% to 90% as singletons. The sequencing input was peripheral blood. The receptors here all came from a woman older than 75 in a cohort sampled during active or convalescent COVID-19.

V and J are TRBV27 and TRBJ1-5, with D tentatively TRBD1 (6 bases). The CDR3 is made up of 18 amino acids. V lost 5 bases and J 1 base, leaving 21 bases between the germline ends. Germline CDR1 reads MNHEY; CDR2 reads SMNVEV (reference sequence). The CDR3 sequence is CASSHLPGFQGSNQPQHF. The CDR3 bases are TGTGCCAGCAGTCACTTACCAGGTTTTCAGGGGAGCAATCAGCCCCAGCATTTT.

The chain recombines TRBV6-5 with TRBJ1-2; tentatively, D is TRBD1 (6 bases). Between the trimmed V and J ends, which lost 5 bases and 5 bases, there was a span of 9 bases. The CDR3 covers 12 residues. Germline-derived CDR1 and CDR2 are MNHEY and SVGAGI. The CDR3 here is CASSIQGYGYTF. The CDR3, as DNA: TGTGCCAGCAGTATACAGGGATATGGCTACACCTTC.

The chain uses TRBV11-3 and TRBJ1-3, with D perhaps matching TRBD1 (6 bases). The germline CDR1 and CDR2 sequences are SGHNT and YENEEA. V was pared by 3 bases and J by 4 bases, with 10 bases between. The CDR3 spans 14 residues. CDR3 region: CASSLTGPGNTIYF. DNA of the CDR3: TGTGCCAGCAGCTTGACAGGTCCGGGAAACACCATATATTTT.

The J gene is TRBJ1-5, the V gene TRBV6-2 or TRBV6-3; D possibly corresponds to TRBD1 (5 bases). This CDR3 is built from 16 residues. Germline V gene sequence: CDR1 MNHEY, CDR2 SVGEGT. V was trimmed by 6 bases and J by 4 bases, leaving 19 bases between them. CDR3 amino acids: CASSRAQARGNQPQHF. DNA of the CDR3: TGTGCCAGCAGCCGGGCACAGGCTCGTGGGAATCAGCCCCAGCATTTT.

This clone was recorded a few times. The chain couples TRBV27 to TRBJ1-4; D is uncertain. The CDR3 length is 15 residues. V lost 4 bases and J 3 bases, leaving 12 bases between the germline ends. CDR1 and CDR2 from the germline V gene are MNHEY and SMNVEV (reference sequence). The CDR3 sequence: CASSSWGESNEKLFF. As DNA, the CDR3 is TGTGCCAGCAGTTCGTGGGGAGAGTCTAATGAAAAACTGTTTTTT.

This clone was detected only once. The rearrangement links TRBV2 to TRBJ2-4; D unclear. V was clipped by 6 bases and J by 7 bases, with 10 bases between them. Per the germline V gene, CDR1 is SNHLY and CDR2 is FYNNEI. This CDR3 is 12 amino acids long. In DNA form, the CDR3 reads TGTGCCAGCAGGAGCAACTCGAACATTCAGTACTTC. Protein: CASRSNSNIQYF. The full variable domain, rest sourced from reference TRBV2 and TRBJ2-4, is EPEVTQTPSHQVTQMGQEVILRCVPISNHLYFYWYRQILGQKVEFLVSFYNNEISEKSEIFDDQFSVERPDGSNFTLKIRSTKLEDSAMYFCASRSNSNIQYFGAGTRLSVL.

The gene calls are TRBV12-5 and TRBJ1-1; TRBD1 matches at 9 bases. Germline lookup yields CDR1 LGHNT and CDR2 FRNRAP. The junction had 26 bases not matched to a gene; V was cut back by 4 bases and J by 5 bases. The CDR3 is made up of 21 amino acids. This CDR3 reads CASGSRNTKGTGMIRGTEAFF. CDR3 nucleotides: TGTGCTAGTGGTTCACGGAATACAAAAGGGACAGGGATGATTAGAGGTACTGAAGCTTTCTTT.

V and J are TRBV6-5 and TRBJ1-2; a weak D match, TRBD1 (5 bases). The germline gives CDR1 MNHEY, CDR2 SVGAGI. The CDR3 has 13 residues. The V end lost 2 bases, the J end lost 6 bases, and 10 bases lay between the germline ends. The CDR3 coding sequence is TGTGCCAGCAGTTACCGGGCGGGGGATGGCTACACCTTC. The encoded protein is CASSYRAGDGYTF.

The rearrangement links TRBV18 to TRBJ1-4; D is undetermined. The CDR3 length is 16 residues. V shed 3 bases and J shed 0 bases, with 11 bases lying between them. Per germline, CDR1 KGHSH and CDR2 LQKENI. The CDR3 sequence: CASSPLRQPTNEKLFF. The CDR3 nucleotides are TGTGCCAGCTCACCCTTGCGGCAGCCAACTAATGAAAAACTGTTTTTT.

The CDR3 region has the DNA TGTGCCAGCAGCTCAACTGGCTACGAGCAGTACTTC. Protein sequence: CASSSTGYEQYF. V gene TRBV14 combines with J gene TRBJ2-7, with D hard to call. The CDR3 length is 12 residues. Trimming pared 5 bases from V and 3 bases from J, leaving 8 bases between. The germline CDR1 and CDR2 sequences are SGHDN and FVKESK.

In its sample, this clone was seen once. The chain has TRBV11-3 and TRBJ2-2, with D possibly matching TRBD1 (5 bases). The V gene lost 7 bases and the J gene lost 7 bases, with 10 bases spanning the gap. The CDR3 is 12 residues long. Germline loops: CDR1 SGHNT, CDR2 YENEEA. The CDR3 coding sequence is TGTGCCAGCAACCAGGGCCACGGGGAGCTGTTTTTT. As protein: CASNQGHGELFF.

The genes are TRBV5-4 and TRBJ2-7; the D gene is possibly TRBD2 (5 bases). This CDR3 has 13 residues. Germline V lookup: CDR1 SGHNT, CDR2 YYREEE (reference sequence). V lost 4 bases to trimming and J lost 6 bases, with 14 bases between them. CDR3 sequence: CASSLEQGGEQYF. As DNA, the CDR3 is TGTGCCAGCAGCCTGGAGCAAGGAGGCGAGCAGTACTTC.

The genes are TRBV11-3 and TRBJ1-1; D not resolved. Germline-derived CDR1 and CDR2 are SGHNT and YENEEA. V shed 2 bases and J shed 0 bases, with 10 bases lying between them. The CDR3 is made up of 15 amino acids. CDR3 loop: CASSLIGQMNTEAFF. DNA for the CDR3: TGTGCCAGCAGCTTAATTGGGCAGATGAACACTGAAGCTTTCTTT.

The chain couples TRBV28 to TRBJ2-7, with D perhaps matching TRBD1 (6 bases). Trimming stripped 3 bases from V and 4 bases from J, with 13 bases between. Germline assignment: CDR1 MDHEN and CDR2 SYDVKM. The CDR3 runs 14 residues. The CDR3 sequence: CASSFGSRGYEQYF. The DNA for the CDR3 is TGTGCCAGCAGTTTTGGCAGCAGGGGATACGAGCAGTACTTC. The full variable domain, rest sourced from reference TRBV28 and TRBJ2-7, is DVKVTQSSRYLVKRTGEKVFLECVQDMDHENMFWYRQDPGLGLRLIYFSYDVKMKEKGDIPEGYSVSREKKERFSLILESASTNQTSMYLCASSFGSRGYEQYFGPGTRLTVT.

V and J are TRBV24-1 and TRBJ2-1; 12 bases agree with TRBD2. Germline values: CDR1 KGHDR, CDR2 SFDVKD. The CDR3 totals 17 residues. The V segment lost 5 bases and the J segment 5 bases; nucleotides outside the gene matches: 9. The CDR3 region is CATSASGRALVDNEQFF. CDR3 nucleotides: TGTGCCACCAGTGCTAGCGGGAGGGCCCTCGTGGACAATGAGCAGTTCTTC.

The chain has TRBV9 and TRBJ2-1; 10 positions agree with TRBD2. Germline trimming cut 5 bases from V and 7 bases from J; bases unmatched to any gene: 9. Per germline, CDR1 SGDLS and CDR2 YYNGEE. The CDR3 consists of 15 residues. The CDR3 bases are TGTGCCAGCAGAGCTAGCGGGAGAGGGCGGAATGAGCAGTTCTTC. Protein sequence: CASRASGRGRNEQFF.

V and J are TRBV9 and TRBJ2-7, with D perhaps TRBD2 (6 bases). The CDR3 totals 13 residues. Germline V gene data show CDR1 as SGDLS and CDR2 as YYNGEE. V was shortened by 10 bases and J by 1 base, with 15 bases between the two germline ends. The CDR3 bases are TGTGCCGCCCCGGGACTTCTGTCCTACGAGCAGTACTTC. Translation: CAAPGLLSYEQYF.

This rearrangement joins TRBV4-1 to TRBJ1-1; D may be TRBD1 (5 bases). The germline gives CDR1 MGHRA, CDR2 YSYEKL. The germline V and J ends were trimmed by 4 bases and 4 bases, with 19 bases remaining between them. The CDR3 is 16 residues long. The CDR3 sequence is CASSPLAGREVTEAFF. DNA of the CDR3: TGCGCCAGCAGCCCCTTAGCGGGCAGGGAAGTCACTGAAGCTTTCTTT.

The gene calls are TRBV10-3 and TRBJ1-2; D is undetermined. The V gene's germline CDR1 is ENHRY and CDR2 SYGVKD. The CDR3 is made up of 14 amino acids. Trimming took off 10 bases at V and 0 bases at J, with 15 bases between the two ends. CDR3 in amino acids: CATGAGNSNYGYTF. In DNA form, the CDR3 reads TGTGCCACCGGTGCGGGGAACTCTAACTATGGCTACACCTTC.

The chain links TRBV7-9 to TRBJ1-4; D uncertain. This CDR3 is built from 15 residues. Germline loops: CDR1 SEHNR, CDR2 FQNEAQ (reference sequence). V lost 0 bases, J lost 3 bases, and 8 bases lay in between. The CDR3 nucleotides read TGTGCCAGCAGCTTAGCGTTTAGTCCTAATGAAAAACTGTTTTTT. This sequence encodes CASSLAFSPNEKLFF. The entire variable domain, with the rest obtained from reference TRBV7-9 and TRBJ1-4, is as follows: DTGVSQNPRHKITKRGQNVTFRCDPISEHNRLYWYRQTLGQGPEFLTYFQNEAQLEKSRLLSDRFSAERPKGSFSTLEIQRTEQGDSAMYLCASSLAFSPNEKLFFGSGTQLSVL.

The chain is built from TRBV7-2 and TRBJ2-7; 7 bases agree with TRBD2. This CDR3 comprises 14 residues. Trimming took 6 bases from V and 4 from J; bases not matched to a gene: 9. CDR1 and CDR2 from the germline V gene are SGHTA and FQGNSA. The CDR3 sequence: CASRLDGGEYEQYF. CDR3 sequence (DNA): TGTGCCAGCAGACTAGATGGGGGGGAGTACGAGCAGTACTTC.

CDR3: CSASYTAGIPDTQYF. In nucleotides, the CDR3 is TGCAGTGCTAGTTATACCGCGGGGATCCCAGATACGCAGTATTTT. J is TRBJ2-3 and V is TRBV20-1, with D tentatively TRBD2 (6 bases). The germline V and J ends were trimmed by 3 bases and 4 bases, with 17 bases remaining between them. CDR3 size: 15 residues. Per germline, CDR1 DFQATT and CDR2 SNEGSKA (reference sequence).

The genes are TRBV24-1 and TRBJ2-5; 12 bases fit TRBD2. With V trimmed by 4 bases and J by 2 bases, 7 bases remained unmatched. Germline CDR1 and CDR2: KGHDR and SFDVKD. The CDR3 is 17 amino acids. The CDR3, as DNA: TGTGCCACCAGTGAACTAGGACTAGCGGGAACACAAGAGACCCAGTACTTC. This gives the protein CATSELGLAGTQETQYF.